The rows below give T cell receptor beta chains drawn from one sample of a study of response to subunit inactivated influenza vaccine. TCRdb reanalysed the RT-PCR reads using MiXCR and keeps one entry per CDR3 protein. The sample yields roughly 500,000 distinct CDR3 sequences, about 15% seen once. The material was CD4+ T cells sorted from PBMCs, obtained 23 to 25 months after vaccination. These receptors came from a man in his fifties or sixties who received an inactivated influenza vaccine. Each CDR3 is given without its conserved first and last residue.

V gene	J gene	CDR3 protein
TRBV12-3/TRBV12-4	TRBJ1-1	ASNLRTVNTEAF
TRBV12-3/TRBV12-4	TRBJ1-3	ASGRASGNTIY
TRBV18	TRBJ1-2	ASSPPESFSGGYT
TRBV20-1	TRBJ2-7	SARDPTAFTYEQY
TRBV10-3	TRBJ2-7	AISDGAGRSYEQY
TRBV5-1	TRBJ2-1	ASSLAGNSYNEQF
TRBV5-1	TRBJ2-1	ASSLADQRPQSF
TRBV5-6	TRBJ1-5	ASSLISSAQPQH
TRBV7-8	TRBJ2-1	ASSLASAQTHNEQF
TRBV10-2	TRBJ2-2	ASRDVGSGELF
TRBV12-3/TRBV12-4	TRBJ2-3	ASSYGLHASTDTQY
TRBV20-1	TRBJ1-2	SARDRYWGLFDGYT
TRBV20-1	TRBJ2-3	SALLSAGDTDTQY
TRBV5-1	TRBJ2-1	ASSLGTGGASYNEQF
TRBV6-1	TRBJ2-7	ASGEQGIRSYEQY
TRBV12-3/TRBV12-4	TRBJ2-1	ASSLSGEADEQF
TRBV20-1	TRBJ2-1	SAKGLAGGSQNYNEQF
TRBV10-3	TRBJ1-1	AISPDRVNTEAF
TRBV28	TRBJ2-7	ASSLPGQVSYEQY
TRBV4-1	TRBJ1-2	ASSQAFSLANYGYT
TRBV3-1	TRBJ2-7	ASSQGHRYEQY
TRBV4-3	TRBJ1-1	ASSQERVSTEAF
TRBV20-1	TRBJ2-2	SARDPQGNTGELF
TRBV5-1	TRBJ1-1	ASSLAPGVGAEAF
TRBV18	TRBJ2-1	ASSPDSSEQF
TRBV28	TRBJ2-3	ASRVSSTDTQY
TRBV18	TRBJ2-1	ASSPPNGPYNEQF
TRBV24-1	TRBJ2-1	ATARWNEQF
TRBV25-1	TRBJ2-1	ASSSPPGTAGANEQF
TRBV6-2/TRBV6-3	TRBJ2-3	ASSQDRATQY
TRBV3-1	TRBJ2-1	ASSQEIQANEQF
TRBV18	TRBJ1-1	ASSPDTRDTEAF
TRBV5-1	TRBJ2-5	ASSLAVTGNPETQY
TRBV12-3/TRBV12-4	TRBJ1-6	ASSLLTANSPLH
TRBV15	TRBJ1-4	ATSRDLGINEKLF
TRBV9	TRBJ2-2	ASSVRQGGSANTGELF
TRBV20-1	TRBJ2-5	SARQVAGAAQY
TRBV10-3	TRBJ2-7	AITGDRESEQY
TRBV14	TRBJ2-7	ASSQRGLSTY
TRBV28	TRBJ2-1	ASILLNEQF
TRBV6-1	TRBJ1-4	ASWDNLSEKLF